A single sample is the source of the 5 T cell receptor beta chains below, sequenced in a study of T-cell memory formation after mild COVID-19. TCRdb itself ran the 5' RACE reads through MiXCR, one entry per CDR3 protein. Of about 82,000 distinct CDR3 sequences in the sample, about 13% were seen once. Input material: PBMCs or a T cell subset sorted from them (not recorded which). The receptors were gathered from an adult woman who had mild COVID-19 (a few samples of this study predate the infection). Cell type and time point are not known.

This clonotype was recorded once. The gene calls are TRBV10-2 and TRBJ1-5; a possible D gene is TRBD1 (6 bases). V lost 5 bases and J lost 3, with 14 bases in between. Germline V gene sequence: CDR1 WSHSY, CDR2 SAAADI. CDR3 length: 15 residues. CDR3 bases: TGCGCCAGCAGTACAGGGTCCCGACTCAATCAGCCCCAGCATTTT. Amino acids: CASSTGSRLNQPQHF.

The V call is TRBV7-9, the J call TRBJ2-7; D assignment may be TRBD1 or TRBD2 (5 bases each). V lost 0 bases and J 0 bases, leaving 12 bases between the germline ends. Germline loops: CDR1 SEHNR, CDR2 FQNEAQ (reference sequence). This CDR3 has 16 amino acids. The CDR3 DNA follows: TGTGCCAGCAGCTTAGCTCCGGGACGCAGCTCCTACGAGCAGTACTTC. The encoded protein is CASSLAPGRSSYEQYF.

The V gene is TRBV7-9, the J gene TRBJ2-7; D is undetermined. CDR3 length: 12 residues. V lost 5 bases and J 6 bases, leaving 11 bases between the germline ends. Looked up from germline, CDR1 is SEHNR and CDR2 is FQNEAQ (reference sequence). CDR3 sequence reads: CASSKHALEQYF. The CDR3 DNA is TGTGCCAGCAGCAAGCACGCGCTCGAGCAGTACTTC.

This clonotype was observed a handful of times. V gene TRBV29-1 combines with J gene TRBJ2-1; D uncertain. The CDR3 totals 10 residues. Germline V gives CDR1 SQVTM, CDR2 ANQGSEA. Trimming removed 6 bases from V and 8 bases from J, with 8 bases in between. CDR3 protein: CSVVGYEQFF. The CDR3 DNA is TGCAGCGTCGTTGGGTATGAGCAGTTCTTC.

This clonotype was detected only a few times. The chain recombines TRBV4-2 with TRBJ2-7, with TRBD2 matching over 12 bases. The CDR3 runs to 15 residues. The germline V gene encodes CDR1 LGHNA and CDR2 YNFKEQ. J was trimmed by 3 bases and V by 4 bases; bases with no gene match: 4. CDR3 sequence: CASSPGTSGLYEQYF. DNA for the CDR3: TGTGCCAGCAGCCCAGGGACTAGCGGGCTCTACGAGCAGTACTTC.